Below, 32 T cell receptor beta chains from the same sample are listed, as sequenced in a study of cytomegalovirus exposure and HLA in healthy donors. The PCR used 60 Vbeta and 13 Jbeta primers. TCRdb's copy holds only in-frame clones and misses some; the assay was immunoSEQ multiplex PCR. Counted here are around 150,000 clones, approximately 71% occurring once; the ten biggest clones make up around 10%. The sample taken for sequencing was PBMCs. Receptor source: a man younger than 35 in good health and CMV-seropositive.

The chain carries TRBV6-1 and TRBJ2-4; perhaps TRBD2 as D (5 bases). This CDR3 is built from 13 residues. Germline CDR1 MNHNS, CDR2 SASEGT. With 6 bases removed from V and 0 bases from J, the gap between germline ends came to 6 bases. DNA of the CDR3: TGTGCCAGCAGAGCGGTAGCCAAAAACATTCAGTACTTC. As protein: CASRAVAKNIQYF.

The genes are TRBV29-1 and TRBJ2-1, with 7 bases lining up with TRBD1. This CDR3 has 10 amino acids. Germline trimming cut 7 bases from V and 14 bases from J; bases unmatched to any gene: 8. Germline V gene data show CDR1 as SQVTM and CDR2 as ANQGSEA. The CDR3 protein is CSGGTETEFF. CDR3 sequence (DNA): TGCAGCGGGGGGACAGAAACGGAGTTCTTC.

The rearrangement joins TRBV6-5 to TRBJ1-2; D unresolved. Germline CDR1 is MNHEY and CDR2 is SVGAGI. Trimming took off 3 bases at V and 8 bases at J, with 19 bases between the two ends. The CDR3 covers 15 residues. CDR3 amino acids: CASSYSAQRLGGYTF. The CDR3 DNA follows: TGTGCCAGCAGTTATTCCGCACAACGACTAGGGGGCTACACCTTC.

This clone occurred a few times. J is TRBJ2-3 and V is TRBV29-1; 7 bases align to TRBD2. The CDR3 has 13 residues. Germline V gene lookup returns CDR1 SQVTM and CDR2 ANQGSEA. Trimming cost V 2 bases and J 6 bases; bases outside gene matches: 5. CDR3 sequence: CSVELAAGDTQYF. The CDR3 DNA reads TGCAGCGTTGAACTAGCGGCCGGGGATACGCAGTATTTT.

The chain couples TRBV27 to TRBJ2-5; D is perhaps TRBD2 (6 bases). The germline V gene has CDR1 MNHEY and CDR2 SMNVEV (reference sequence). The V end lost 6 bases, the J end lost 2 bases, and 19 bases lay between the germline ends. This CDR3 region has 16 residues. The CDR3 reads CASRDLGWEVQETQYF. CDR3 DNA: TGTGCCAGCAGGGATCTTGGGTGGGAGGTACAAGAGACCCAGTACTTC.

V usage is TRBV5-8 and J usage is TRBJ1-6, with 7 positions matching TRBD1. The CDR3 is 14 residues long. V was clipped by 2 bases and J by 7 bases; unmatched bases: 3. Per germline, CDR1 SGHTS and CDR2 YDEGEE. CDR3: CASSLGGGNSPLHF. CDR3 coding DNA: TGTGCCAGCAGCTTAGGGGGCGGGAATTCACCCCTCCACTTT.

The genes are TRBV6-6 and TRBJ1-1; D gene ambiguous. Germline-derived CDR1 and CDR2 are MNHNY and SVGAGI (reference sequence). Trimming removed 0 bases from V and 2 bases from J, with 10 bases in between. The CDR3 has 15 amino acids. The CDR3 is CASSYSYAENTEAFF. The CDR3 DNA reads TGTGCCAGCAGTTACTCGTACGCGGAAAACACTGAAGCTTTCTTT.

This chain connects TRBV28 to TRBJ1-5; D not resolved. Trimming stripped 6 bases from V and 3 bases from J, with 9 bases between. Germline V gene sequence: CDR1 MDHEN, CDR2 SYDVKM. This CDR3 is built from 13 residues. CDR3 sequence (DNA): TGTGCCAGCAGGGCATCAAACAATCAGCCCCAGCATTTT. Protein product: CASRASNNQPQHF.

The V gene is TRBV10-1, the J gene TRBJ2-1; a weak D match, TRBD2 (6 bases). CDR1 is WNHNN and CDR2 is SYGVQD in the germline V gene (reference sequence). V lost 4 bases to trimming and J lost 0 bases, with 16 bases between them. This CDR3 spans 17 amino acids. Here the CDR3 reads CASSGLSRESSYNEQFF. The CDR3 DNA follows: TGCGCCAGCAGTGGGCTATCGCGGGAAAGCTCCTACAATGAGCAGTTCTTC.

J is TRBJ2-1 and V is TRBV7-9, with TRBD2 matching over 7 bases. The trim removed 5 bases at V and 0 bases at J, leaving 7 bases unmatched. CDR1 is SEHNR and CDR2 is FQNEAQ in the germline V gene (reference sequence). The CDR3 runs 16 residues. The CDR3 is CASSIGTTRSYNEQFF. The CDR3 region has the DNA TGTGCCAGCAGCATCGGGACTACCCGCTCCTACAATGAGCAGTTCTTC.

This clone came up a few times. The rearrangement links TRBV5-1 to TRBJ2-1; 9 positions agree with TRBD2. With V trimmed by 5 bases and J by 5 bases, 8 bases remained unmatched. The CDR3 is 15 amino acids. The germline V gene has CDR1 SGHRS and CDR2 YFSETQ. CDR3 coding DNA: TGCGCCAGCAGAACGACTAGCGGAGGGAACAATGAGCAGTTCTTC. This codes for CASRTTSGGNNEQFF.

Only a few counts were recorded for this clone. The chain couples TRBV7-2 to TRBJ2-7, with 8 positions matching TRBD2. J was trimmed by 4 bases and V by 5 bases; bases with no gene match: 7. The CDR3 extends over 14 amino acids. In germline, CDR1 is SGHTA, CDR2 FQGNSA. The DNA of the CDR3 is TGTGCCAGCAGCCACCGGACTAGCAGTTACGAGCAGTACTTC. Its protein product is CASSHRTSSYEQYF.

This clone occurred a few times. The chain carries TRBV4-1 and TRBJ2-3, with 9 bases lining up with TRBD2. J lost 6 bases, V lost 1 base, and 11 bases had no gene match. Germline V gene lookup returns CDR1 MGHRA and CDR2 YSYEKL. CDR3 length: 17 residues. The CDR3 region is CASSQGGGREGGDTQYF. The CDR3 nucleotides are TGCGCCAGCAGCCAAGGCGGGGGGCGGGAGGGCGGCGATACGCAGTATTTT.

This sequence joins TRBV7-9 and TRBJ2-3; 14 nucleotides line up with TRBD2. Germline V lookup: CDR1 SEHNR, CDR2 FQNEAQ (reference sequence). The junction had 8 bases not matched to a gene; V was cut back by 5 bases and J by 4 bases. The CDR3 consists of 17 residues. The CDR3 sequence: CASSPRLAGGNPDTQYF. CDR3 coding DNA: TGTGCCAGCAGCCCAAGACTAGCGGGAGGGAATCCAGATACGCAGTATTTT.

V and J are TRBV28 and TRBJ2-1; 10 positions agree with TRBD2. CDR3 length: 19 residues. Per the germline V gene, CDR1 is MDHEN and CDR2 is SYDVKM. V was clipped by 3 bases and J by 9 bases; unmatched bases: 20. The CDR3, as DNA: TGTGCCAGCAGTTTTTGGGGGCGCGGGGCTAGCGGGAGATTACGTGAGCAGTTCTTC. It translates to CASSFWGRGASGRLREQFF.

The chain uses TRBV9 and TRBJ2-1; TRBD1 matches at 9 bases. With 2 bases clipped from V and 3 bases from J, the junction kept 3 bases outside the gene matches. The CDR3 is 15 residues long. The germline CDR1 and CDR2 sequences are SGDLS and YYNGEE. CDR3: CASSVGQGLYNEQFF. The DNA for the CDR3 is TGTGCCAGCAGCGTTGGACAGGGGCTCTACAATGAGCAGTTCTTC.

This chain uses TRBV12-2 with TRBJ1-3; TRBD1 reflects the table's D call only, with no check against the DNA. TRBV12-2 is listed as a pseudogene. This CDR3 has 16 residues. The CDR3 coding sequence is TGTGCAAGTCGCTTCACCCCACAAAGCTCTGGAAACACCATATATTTT. It specifies CASRFTPQSSGNTIYF.

The V gene is TRBV28, the J gene TRBJ2-1; tentative D call: TRBD1 (5 bases). Germline V gene sequence: CDR1 MDHEN, CDR2 SYDVKM. V was trimmed by 8 bases and J by 3 bases, leaving 11 bases between them. There are 13 residues in the CDR3. CDR3 nucleotide sequence: TGTGCCAGCTACAACAGGTACTACAATGAGCAGTTCTTC. Translated, it gives CASYNRYYNEQFF.

This chain links TRBV29-1 with TRBJ2-7; possibly TRBD2 for D (6 bases). V lost 1 base and J lost 0, with 16 bases in between. Germline V gives CDR1 SQVTM, CDR2 ANQGSEA. The CDR3 spans 16 residues. For the CDR3, the DNA is TGCAGCGTTGAAGTATGGTCGCTAGCGAGCTCCTACGAGCAGTACTTC. The encoded protein is CSVEVWSLASSYEQYF.

The chain joins TRBV14 to TRBJ2-7, with TRBD2 identical over 7 bases. The CDR3 is 19 amino acids. Germline V lookup: CDR1 SGHDN, CDR2 FVKESK. The V segment lost 1 base and the J segment 7 bases; nucleotides outside the gene matches: 22. The CDR3 region has the DNA TGTGCCAGCAGCCAAGCCCGCCACCAAAGGGCGGGAGCGCCGGGAGAGCAGTACTTC. This translates into CASSQARHQRAGAPGEQYF.

The chain has TRBV28 and TRBJ1-2, with D maybe TRBD1 (5 bases). Trimming cost V 4 bases and J 4 bases, with 7 bases left between them. Germline V gene data show CDR1 as MDHEN and CDR2 as SYDVKM. The CDR3 is 12 residues long. The CDR3 sequence: CASSSTVYGYTF. CDR3 nucleotide sequence: TGTGCCAGCAGTTCGACAGTCTATGGCTACACCTTC.

This clone was observed once. The chain is built from TRBV30 and TRBJ2-1, with 14 bases matching TRBD2. Germline lookup yields CDR1 GTSNPN and CDR2 SVGIG (reference sequence). The CDR3 covers 20 residues. V shed 3 bases, J shed 1 base, and the junction held 14 bases outside the gene matches. The CDR3 DNA reads TGTGCCTGGAGAATCCCGACTAGCGGGAGGGCCGTGAGTTCCTACAATGAGCAGTTCTTC. Its protein product is CAWRIPTSGRAVSSYNEQFF.

The chain uses TRBV28 and TRBJ2-5, with 10 bases aligning to TRBD2. The germline V gene has CDR1 MDHEN and CDR2 SYDVKM. V shed 5 bases and J 5 bases; nucleotides not matched to a gene: 11. The CDR3 consists of 16 residues. The CDR3 sequence is CASSRLSGRPVETQYF. As DNA, the CDR3 is TGTGCCAGCAGTCGCCTTAGCGGGAGGCCGGTTGAGACCCAGTACTTC.

The chain is built from TRBV10-3 and TRBJ1-4; the D is unclear. This CDR3 comprises 12 residues. The V and J ends lost 3 bases and 7 bases respectively, with 6 bases between them. Germline V CDR1 and CDR2: ENHRY, SYGVKD. CDR3 bases: TGTGCCATCAGTGACACGGGTGAAAAACTGTTTTTT. Its protein is CAISDTGEKLFF.

The genes are TRBV27 and TRBJ2-3; 13 nucleotides match TRBD2. V dropped 6 bases and J dropped 5; count of bases not matched to a gene: 20. CDR3 length: 20 amino acids. Germline V gene lookup returns CDR1 MNHEY and CDR2 SMNVEV (reference sequence). As DNA, the CDR3 is TGTGCCAGCAGCCTTAAAGCACTGCGGACTAGCGGGAGTGTTAAAGATACGCAGTATTTT. Its protein is CASSLKALRTSGSVKDTQYF.

The V gene is TRBV11-2, the J gene TRBJ2-7; the match to TRBD2 covers 9 bases. J lost 3 bases, V lost 0 bases, and 6 bases had no gene match. CDR1 and CDR2 (germline): SGHAT, FQNNGV. The CDR3 length is 16 residues. This CDR3 reads CASSLELAAGGYEQYF. The CDR3 bases are TGTGCCAGCAGCTTAGAACTGGCAGCGGGAGGCTACGAGCAGTACTTC. Using reference TRBV11-2 and TRBJ2-7 for the parts outside the CDR3, the full variable domain is EAGVAQSPRYKIIEKRQSVAFWCNPISGHATLYWYQQILGQGPKLLIQFQNNGVVDDSQLPKDRFSAERLKGVDSTLKIQPAKLEDSAVYLCASSLELAAGGYEQYFGPGTRLTVT.

This rearrangement joins TRBV7-8 to TRBJ1-2, with a tentative D call TRBD1 (5 bases). This CDR3 comprises 18 residues. Trimming took off 8 bases at V and 5 bases at J, with 30 bases between the two ends. Germline assignment: CDR1 SGHVS and CDR2 FQNEAQ. CDR3 in DNA: TGTGCCAGCTTCGTATTTCGCGGGACTCGACCAAAGCATTATGGCTACACCTTC. This translates into CASFVFRGTRPKHYGYTF. Complete variable domain (other parts from reference TRBV7-8 and TRBJ1-2): GAGVSQSPRYKVAKRGQDVALRCDPISGHVSLFWYQQALGQGPEFLTYFQNEAQLDKSGLPSDRFFAERPEGSVSTLKIQRTQQEDSAVYLCASFVFRGTRPKHYGYTFGSGTRLTVV.

The table lists this clone with a few counts. The chain links TRBV4-1 to TRBJ2-7; TRBD1 might be the D (6 bases). CDR1 MGHRA and CDR2 YSYEKL come from the germline V gene. The CDR3 has 17 amino acids. Trimming left V 1 base short and J 1 base short, with 17 bases between. The CDR3 nucleotides read TGCGCCAGCAGCCAAGTGTCAATGCTGGGGGCATCCTACGAGCAGTACTTC. It is translated as CASSQVSMLGASYEQYF.

The chain recombines TRBV30 with TRBJ2-2, with TRBD2 matching 8 bases. Germline CDR1 reads GTSNPN; CDR2 reads SVGIG (reference sequence). The CDR3 sequence is 15 residues long. J lost 6 bases, V lost 3 bases, and 9 bases had no gene match. CDR3 region: CAWRGSGTRAGELFF. Written as DNA, the CDR3 is TGTGCCTGGAGGGGTTCCGGGACTAGAGCCGGGGAGCTGTTTTTT. The variable domain in full, completed from reference TRBV30 and TRBJ2-2, reads SQTIHQWPATLVQPVGSPLSLECTVEGTSNPNLYWYRQAAGRGLQLLFYSVGIGQISSEVPQNLSASRPQDRQFILSSKKLLLSDSGFYLCAWRGSGTRAGELFFGEGSRLTVL.

The gene calls are TRBV19 and TRBJ1-2; 8 nucleotides agree with TRBD1. In germline, CDR1 is LNHDA, CDR2 SQIVND (reference sequence). The V segment lost 7 bases and the J segment 2 bases; nucleotides outside the gene matches: 9. This CDR3 has 15 amino acids. The CDR3 DNA reads TGTGCCAGTATTGGGCGACAGGGGAGAAACTATGGCTACACCTTC. Encoded protein: CASIGRQGRNYGYTF. The full variable domain, rest sourced from reference TRBV19 and TRBJ1-2, is DGGITQSPKYLFRKEGQNVTLSCEQNLNHDAMYWYRQDPGQGLRLIYYSQIVNDFQKGDIAEGYSVSREKKESFPLTVTSAQKNPTAFYLCASIGRQGRNYGYTFGSGTRLTVV.

The V gene is TRBV10-1, the J gene TRBJ2-2; 7 bases are a match to TRBD2. The CDR3 runs 14 residues. CDR1 is WNHNN, CDR2 SYGVQD, per germline (reference sequence). With V trimmed by 6 bases and J by 6 bases, 7 bases remained unmatched. The CDR3 region is CASSAGTTPGELFF. CDR3 DNA: TGCGCCAGCAGCGCCGGGACTACCCCCGGGGAGCTGTTTTTT.

This clone occurred a few times. The V and J genes are TRBV30 and TRBJ1-1; D unresolved. The ends were cut back, 0 bases at V and 2 bases at J, with 7 bases in the middle. The CDR3 contains 13 residues. Germline loops: CDR1 GTSNPN, CDR2 SVGIG (reference sequence). DNA for the CDR3: TGTGCCTGGAGTGTACGGGTAAACACTGAAGCTTTCTTT. It translates to CAWSVRVNTEAFF.